The 8 T cell receptor beta chains reported below all come from one sample, sequenced in a study of blood T cell repertoires in COVID-19 (dated by TCRdb to about 2020). The library was produced with the immunoSEQ multiplex PCR assay. TCRdb limited this immuneACCESS table to in-frame rearrangements with V and J called. A share of clones is missing; checked studies link under half to unresolved V genes, and the rest is unexplained. The sample data list 280,000 or so clones, and 88% of these were observed just once. The ten biggest clones cover about 8.6% of the sample. What was sequenced was peripheral blood. These receptors all come from a man aged 18-30 years with active or convalescent COVID-19.

This clone was seen a single time. The V call is TRBV25-1, the J call TRBJ1-2; 7 positions match TRBD1. There are 13 residues in the CDR3. The V segment lost 8 bases and the J segment 4 bases; nucleotides outside the gene matches: 7. Germline V lookup: CDR1 MGHDK, CDR2 SYGVNS. DNA of the CDR3: TGTGCCAGCTTACCCCCAGGGGGCTATGGCTACACCTTC. Its protein is CASLPPGGYGYTF.

V gene TRBV4-1 combines with J gene TRBJ1-2; 9 nucleotides agree with TRBD1. This CDR3 region has 16 residues. CDR1 and CDR2 (germline): MGHRA, YSYEKL. The J segment lost 4 bases and the V segment lost 2 bases, leaving 8 bases of the junction unmatched. The CDR3 is CASSQSGTGPIYGYTF. The CDR3 DNA is TGCGCCAGCAGCCAATCCGGGACAGGGCCCATCTATGGCTACACCTTC.

The chain recombines TRBV7-2 with TRBJ1-4; D gene ambiguous. This CDR3 is built from 15 residues. Trimming shortened V by 0 bases and J by 7 bases, and 12 bases separated the two germline ends. CDR1 and CDR2 (germline): SGHTA, FQGNSA. The CDR3 region has the DNA TGTGCCAGCAGCTTAGCCGGAGCCTTCTCTGAAAAACTGTTTTTT. Its translation is CASSLAGAFSEKLFF.

The genes are TRBV14 and TRBJ1-2, with unresolved D. The V and J ends lost 4 bases and 14 bases respectively, with 17 bases between them. The germline V gene has CDR1 SGHDN and CDR2 FVKESK. The CDR3 is 12 amino acids. Here the CDR3 DNA reads TGTGCCAGCAGCCCAGACGGGAGGAGTATGACCTTC. Translated, it gives CASSPDGRSMTF.

This sequence joins TRBV4-1 and TRBJ2-7; 10 nucleotides agree with TRBD1. V was pared by 4 bases and J by 4 bases, with 4 bases of the junction left unmatched. CDR3 length: 14 amino acids. Per germline, CDR1 MGHRA and CDR2 YSYEKL. The CDR3, as DNA: TGCGCCAGCAGCCCTGGACAGGGGGGGTACGAGCAGTACTTC. It yields the protein CASSPGQGGYEQYF.

The CDR3 DNA is TGTGCCAGCAGCTTCAGTCCCGCAGGGATGGGCACAGATACGCAGTATTTT. Protein: CASSFSPAGMGTDTQYF. This chain uses TRBV7-2 with TRBJ2-3; a possible D gene is TRBD1 (5 bases). V lost 3 bases, J lost 1 base, and 17 bases lay in between. The CDR3 sequence is 17 residues long. The V gene's germline CDR1 is SGHTA and CDR2 FQGNSA.

Points on this clone: Other nucleotide sequences from this sample produce the same CDR3. V and J are TRBV4-1 and TRBJ1-1, with D possibly TRBD1 on 6 matching bases. Germline assignment: CDR1 MGHRA and CDR2 YSYEKL. CDR3 length equals 13 residues. V was pared by 1 base and J by 4 bases, with 7 bases between. This CDR3 is CASSQGRGTEAFF. The CDR3 DNA reads as TGCGCCAGCAGCCAAGGCAGGGGCACTGAAGCTTTCTTT.

The chain employs TRBV7-8 and TRBJ2-7; maybe TRBD2 (5 bases). V was trimmed by 3 bases and J by 1 base, leaving 10 bases between them. Germline V gives CDR1 SGHVS, CDR2 FQNEAQ. The CDR3 covers 14 residues. CDR3 loop: CASSFAGGSYEQYF. CDR3 in DNA: TGTGCCAGCAGCTTCGCGGGTGGATCCTACGAGCAGTACTTC.